This T cell receptor beta chain was captured in a study of cytomegalovirus exposure and HLA in healthy donors. General study findings and limits: In an earlier analysis, about 87% or about 30%: the productive usage of most TCR beta V segments. Later analysis identified a missense DCLRE1C variant that was linked to TCR beta V- and J-gene trimming. The authors listed 150 to 200 TCR beta chains as cytomegalovirus-associated. Reports credit the classifier with highly specific, highly sensitive diagnosis of cytomegalovirus status.

Primers for the PCR totalled 60 Vbeta and 13 Jbeta. The table came from immunoSEQ multiplex PCR; TCRdb's copy has only in-frame clones and leaves some out. The profile shows some 100,000 clones, about 67% of them singletons. V lost 10 bases and J lost 3; bases outside the gene matches: 4. This CDR3 has 14 residues. Germline V gives CDR1 SGHRS, CDR2 YFSETQ. With respect to this clone: Its antigen is still unknown.

The chain employs TRBV5-1 and TRBJ2-2; 12 positions match TRBD2. Input material: PBMCs. The receptor was derived from a woman aged 18 to 35 in good health and CMV-seropositive. CDR3 region: CACRLAGDTGELFF. CDR3 DNA sequence: TGCGCCTGCCGACTAGCGGGGGACACCGGGGAGCTGTTTTTT. Filled out from reference TRBV5-1 and TRBJ2-2, the complete variable domain reads KAGVTQTPRYLIKTRGQQVTLSCSPISGHRSVSWYQQTPGQGLQFLFEYFSETQRNKGNFPGRFSGRQFSNSRSEMNVSTLELGDSALYLCACRLAGDTGELFFGEGSRLTVL.